This passage covers 10 T cell receptor beta chains from one sample sequenced in a study of T cells expressing NK-cell markers. TCRdb re-called the 5' RACE reads and shows each CDR3 protein once, DNA omitted. The sample totals some 300,000 distinct CDR3 sequences. The sequencing input was blood T cells: a sorted CD56 or NKG2C T cell subset, CD4+ or CD8+ T cells, or bulk PBMC T cells (not recorded which). These TCRs come from a man aged 18 to 35 in good health.

The chain uses TRBV7-2 and TRBJ2-5; with no DNA, the TCRdb D assignment of TRBD1 cannot be verified. Per germline, CDR1 SGHTA and CDR2 FQGNSA. The CDR3 extends over 14 amino acids. CDR3 in amino acids: CASSLGQGRMGQYF.

The chain employs TRBV20-1 and TRBJ1-5; TCRdb calls TRBD1, which cannot be checked without DNA. This CDR3 contains 16 residues. The germline V gene encodes CDR1 DFQATT and CDR2 SNEGSKA (reference sequence). The CDR3 here is CSAPPRGSLSNQPQHF.

V and J are TRBV27 and TRBJ1-5; TCRdb picks TRBD1, but there is no DNA to check that call. This CDR3 has 17 amino acids. Per the germline V gene, CDR1 is MNHEY and CDR2 is SMNVEV (reference sequence). The CDR3 region is CASRKDRGLGGNQPQHF.

This chain joins TRBV9 and TRBJ2-1; TCRdb's D call of TRBD2 is untestable without DNA. Looked up from germline, CDR1 is SGDLS and CDR2 is YYNGEE. The CDR3 runs to 14 residues. CDR3 loop: CASSVGPSRDEQFF. Full variable domain (missing parts from reference TRBV9 and TRBJ2-1): DSGVTQTPKHLITATGQRVTLRCSPRSGDLSVYWYQQSLDQGLQFLIQYYNGEERAKGNILERFSAQQFPDLHSELNLSSLELGDSALYFCASSVGPSRDEQFFGPGTRLTVL.

The V call is TRBV12-3 or TRBV12-4, the J call TRBJ2-7; TCRdb indicates TRBD1, and absent DNA this call remains unverified. The CDR3 length is 13 residues. The CDR3 loop is CASSPRDGYEQYF.

This chain connects TRBV3-1 to TRBJ1-4; no DNA is available, so the TRBD1 call from TCRdb remains unchecked. CDR3 length: 15 residues. In germline, CDR1 is LGHDT, CDR2 YNNKEL (reference sequence). The CDR3 here is CASSQGTGRNEKLFF.

The rearrangement uses TRBV15 and TRBJ2-1; no DNA is available, so the TRBD2 call from TCRdb remains unchecked. CDR1 and CDR2 (germline): LNHNV, YYDKDF (reference sequence). This CDR3 comprises 20 residues. The CDR3 loop reads CATSRDGTSGKTSSYNEQFF.

The chain carries TRBV20-1 and TRBJ2-3; TCRdb designates TRBD2, a call that cannot be tested without DNA. The CDR3 sequence is 15 residues long. Germline CDR1 reads DFQATT; CDR2 reads SNEGSKA (reference sequence). CDR3 in amino acids: CSARQTSGLTDTQYF.

The chain recombines TRBV6-1 with TRBJ1-1. There are 15 residues in the CDR3. The germline gives CDR1 MNHNS, CDR2 SASEGT. The CDR3 spells CASSSRGQGKSEAFF.

The rearrangement uses TRBV5-1 and TRBJ1-2; TCRdb proposes TRBD1, but this gene call is untestable without DNA. The CDR3 is made up of 15 amino acids. Germline assignment: CDR1 SGHRS and CDR2 YFSETQ. The CDR3 loop is CASSLAGLRGDGYTF.